One and the same sample provided the 22 T cell receptor beta chains below, sequenced in a study of early T cells in non-severe SARS-CoV-2 infection. TCRdb independently ran MiXCR on the 5' RACE reads; one entry per CDR3 protein. The profile covers tens of thousands of distinct CDR3 sequences, with 15% appearing a single time and 5.5% taken by the ten largest. The sequencing input was whole blood. These receptors all come from an adult who was a healthcare worker with PCR-confirmed SARS-CoV-2 infection or an uninfected control (not recorded which).

In its sample, this clonotype was seen many times. The chain links TRBV20-1 to TRBJ2-3; 14 positions agree with TRBD2. Germline-derived CDR1 and CDR2 are DFQATT and SNEGSKA (reference sequence). The CDR3 loop spans 16 amino acids. The J segment lost 5 bases and the V segment lost 3 bases, leaving 7 bases of the junction unmatched. The chain's CDR3 is CSARGTSGRRRDTQYF. The CDR3 nucleotides read TGCAGTGCTAGGGGGACTAGCGGGAGAAGGCGAGATACGCAGTATTTT.

In its sample, this clonotype was seen a few times. This chain uses TRBV12-3 or TRBV12-4 with TRBJ2-3, with unresolved D. V shed 3 bases and J shed 4 bases, with 8 bases lying between them. This CDR3 is 13 amino acids long. DNA of the CDR3: TGTGCCAGCAGTTTCCGATCGGCAGATACGCAGTATTTT. Translating gives CASSFRSADTQYF.

The table lists this clonotype with a few counts. J is TRBJ2-1 and V is TRBV28; TRBD1 matches at 10 bases. After removal of 8 bases from V and 12 bases from J, the junction contained 7 bases not matched to a gene. CDR3 length: 12 amino acids. Per germline, CDR1 MDHEN and CDR2 SYDVKM. The CDR3 DNA is TGTGCCAGCGGAACCGGGACAGGGGTGCAGTTCTTC. Translating it yields CASGTGTGVQFF.

CDR3 DNA sequence: TGTGCCAGCAGCTATCAGGGTCATTCCGAAAAACTGTTTTTT. Translating gives CASSYQGHSEKLFF. The rearrangement links TRBV7-2 to TRBJ1-4; a weak D match, TRBD1 (5 bases). CDR1 is SGHTA, CDR2 FQGNSA, per germline. The ends were cut back, 4 bases at V and 8 bases at J, with 14 bases in the middle. The CDR3 is made up of 14 amino acids.

DNA of the CDR3: TGCAGCGTTGAATTGGGGGGGGACTCCTACGAGCAGTACTTC. Translated: CSVELGGDSYEQYF. The rearrangement uses TRBV29-1 and TRBJ2-7; 7 bases line up with TRBD2. The V segment lost 2 bases and the J segment 0 bases; nucleotides outside the gene matches: 4. Germline V lookup: CDR1 SQVTM, CDR2 ANQGSEA. This CDR3 is built from 14 residues.

A few counts support this clonotype. The rearrangement uses TRBV5-4 and TRBJ2-3, with 7 bases aligning to TRBD1. The CDR3 extends over 16 amino acids. Germline CDR1 reads SGHNT; CDR2 reads YYREEE (reference sequence). Losses at the gene ends were 4 bases for V and 2 bases for J; bases not matched to a gene: 10. CDR3 coding DNA: TGTGCCAGCAGCCCTAGGGGGCCAGCCCTCACAGATACGCAGTATTTT. Its protein product is CASSPRGPALTDTQYF.

This clonotype appeared many times. The chain links TRBV6-5 to TRBJ2-3; TRBD2 matches 13 bases. Germline lookup yields CDR1 MNHEY and CDR2 SVGAGI. This CDR3 comprises 15 residues. V dropped 6 bases and J dropped 2; count of bases not matched to a gene: 2. The CDR3 region is CASRGLAGFTDTQYF. CDR3 DNA: TGTGCCAGCAGGGGACTAGCGGGATTCACAGATACGCAGTATTTT.

The table lists this clonotype with many counts. The genes are TRBV6-6 and TRBJ2-3, with a tentative D call TRBD2 (6 bases). The CDR3 runs to 13 residues. V was cut by 3 bases and J by 6 bases, with 10 bases left in between. CDR1 is MNHNY and CDR2 is SVGAGI in the germline V gene (reference sequence). The CDR3 nucleotides are TGTGCCAGCAGTTATCGGGACTTCGATACGCAGTATTTT. The encoded protein is CASSYRDFDTQYF.

CDR3 nucleotides: TGTGCCAGCAGCTTTCGACCGGCCGTCTATGGCTACACCTTC. It is translated as CASSFRPAVYGYTF. The rearrangement joins TRBV5-8 to TRBJ1-2, with unresolved D. V was cut by 2 bases and J by 4 bases, with 12 bases left in between. This CDR3 is built from 14 residues. The germline CDR1 and CDR2 sequences are SGHTS and YDEGEE.

This clonotype appeared a few times. J is TRBJ2-1 and V is TRBV3-1; 8 positions agree with TRBD2. The CDR3 is 14 amino acids. Looked up from germline, CDR1 is LGHDT and CDR2 is YNNKEL (reference sequence). The ends lost 6 bases at V and 8 bases at J; junction bases unmatched: 9. This chain's CDR3 is CASRPGTSIYEQFF. Written as DNA, the CDR3 is TGTGCCAGCAGGCCCGGGACTAGTATCTATGAGCAGTTCTTC.

V is TRBV6-5 and J is TRBJ1-1; the D gene is possibly TRBD1 (5 bases). The CDR3 length is 14 residues. The V end lost 4 bases, the J end lost 0 bases, and 9 bases lay between the germline ends. The V gene's germline CDR1 is MNHEY and CDR2 SVGAGI. DNA for the CDR3: TGTGCCAGCAGTTTGAGGGGAATGAACACTGAAGCTTTCTTT. It yields the protein CASSLRGMNTEAFF.

The chain recombines TRBV14 with TRBJ2-7; D is ambiguous. The CDR3 length is 13 residues. Germline CDR1 SGHDN, CDR2 FVKESK. Trimming left V 6 bases short and J 0 bases short, with 9 bases between. CDR3 bases: TGTGCCAGCAGTCCACGGAGCTCCTACGAGCAGTACTTC. This codes for CASSPRSSYEQYF.

The DNA of the CDR3 is TGCGCCAGCAGCTTGGTTTCTAGCACAGATACGCAGTATTTT. It encodes CASSLVSSTDTQYF. This chain uses TRBV5-1 with TRBJ2-3; no clear D. Trimming shortened V by 0 bases and J by 0 bases, and 5 bases separated the two germline ends. Germline V gives CDR1 SGHRS, CDR2 YFSETQ. The CDR3 is made up of 14 amino acids. The full variable domain, with the rest looked up from reference TRBV5-1 and TRBJ2-3, is KAGVTQTPRYLIKTRGQQVTLSCSPISGHRSVSWYQQTPGQGLQFLFEYFSETQRNKGNFPGRFSGRQFSNSRSEMNVSTLELGDSALYLCASSLVSSTDTQYFGPGTRLTVL.

There are many counts of this clonotype. This rearrangement joins TRBV15 to TRBJ2-3, with D uncertain. Germline CDR1 is LNHNV and CDR2 is YYDKDF (reference sequence). V lost 0 bases, J lost 2 bases, and 6 bases lay in between. The CDR3 runs to 14 residues. This CDR3 reads CATSRDRATDTQYF. The CDR3 coding sequence is TGTGCCACCAGCAGAGATCGAGCCACAGATACGCAGTATTTT.

This chain uses TRBV20-1 with TRBJ1-6, with D possibly being TRBD1 (5 bases). V shed 3 bases and J shed 11 bases, with 8 bases lying between them. Germline values: CDR1 DFQATT, CDR2 SNEGSKA (reference sequence). This CDR3 comprises 11 residues. The CDR3 coding sequence is TGCAGTGCTAGGGGGCCCGCACCCCTCCACTTT. Translating gives CSARGPAPLHF.

The table lists this clonotype with a few counts. V is TRBV7-9 and J is TRBJ1-6; D remains ambiguous. CDR1 and CDR2 (germline): SEHNR, FQNEAQ (reference sequence). The ends were cut back, 1 base at V and 8 bases at J, with 3 bases in the middle. The CDR3 runs to 12 residues. CDR3 DNA sequence: TGTGCCAGCAGCTTAGGTCATTCACCCCTCCACTTT. Protein: CASSLGHSPLHF.

The J gene is TRBJ2-1, the V gene TRBV29-1; D is unclear. Germline V gives CDR1 SQVTM, CDR2 ANQGSEA. The length of the CDR3 is 10 residues. Deletions cut 1 base from V and 9 bases from J, with 4 bases between. In DNA form, the CDR3 reads TGCAGCGTTGAAGTTGGTGAGCAGTTCTTC. Its protein is CSVEVGEQFF.

This clonotype was seen more than once but under ten times. V usage is TRBV11-2 and J usage is TRBJ2-3; a weak D match, TRBD2 (5 bases). This CDR3 comprises 14 residues. Per the germline V gene, CDR1 is SGHAT and CDR2 is FQNNGV. Trimming stripped 3 bases from V and 2 bases from J, with 9 bases between. The CDR3: CASSFQRYTDTQYF. In DNA, the CDR3 is TGTGCCAGCAGCTTTCAGCGGTACACAGATACGCAGTATTTT. The full variable domain, completed using reference TRBV11-2 and TRBJ2-3, is EAGVAQSPRYKIIEKRQSVAFWCNPISGHATLYWYQQILGQGPKLLIQFQNNGVVDDSQLPKDRFSAERLKGVDSTLKIQPAKLEDSAVYLCASSFQRYTDTQYFGPGTRLTVL.

In its sample, this clonotype was seen a few times. The chain carries TRBV27 and TRBJ1-5, with D unclear. Between the trimmed V and J ends, which lost 1 base and 3 bases, there was a span of 10 bases. The CDR3 is made up of 15 amino acids. From germline, CDR1 is MNHEY and CDR2 SMNVEV (reference sequence). CDR3 sequence (DNA): TGTGCCAGCAGTTTATTTGGGCAGTTCAATCAGCCCCAGCATTTT. Encoded protein: CASSLFGQFNQPQHF.

The rearrangement joins TRBV14 to TRBJ1-6; no firm D call. The CDR3 length is 12 residues. Germline V gives CDR1 SGHDN, CDR2 FVKESK. V dropped 0 bases and J dropped 10 bases, with 4 bases sitting between them. Here the CDR3 reads CASSQDRSPLHF. Here the CDR3 DNA reads TGTGCCAGCAGCCAAGATAGGTCACCCCTCCACTTT. Variable domain in full (rest from reference TRBV14 and TRBJ1-6): EAGVTQFPSHSVIEKGQTVTLRCDPISGHDNLYWYRRVMGKEIKFLLHFVKESKQDESGMPNNRFLAERTGGTYSTLKVQPAELEDSGVYFCASSQDRSPLHFGNGTRLTVT.

This clonotype has ten or more counts. V gene TRBV28 combines with J gene TRBJ2-5, with D tentatively TRBD1 or TRBD2 (7 bases each). The CDR3 totals 18 residues. CDR1 is MDHEN and CDR2 is SYDVKM in the germline V gene. V dropped 4 bases and J dropped 0 bases, with 21 bases sitting between them. The CDR3: CASSSPPGGQTNQETQYF. Written as DNA, the CDR3 is TGTGCCAGCAGTTCACCCCCGGGGGGACAGACAAACCAAGAGACCCAGTACTTC.

V usage is TRBV7-2 and J usage is TRBJ2-1; tentatively, D is TRBD2 (5 bases). The germline gives CDR1 SGHTA, CDR2 FQGNSA. Trimming cost V 6 bases and J 5 bases, with 20 bases left between them. The CDR3 consists of 16 residues. The CDR3 nucleotides are TGTGCCAGCAGGCCCAAGGGAGCGTATGACGACAATGAGCAGTTCTTC. It specifies CASRPKGAYDDNEQFF. Combining the CDR3 with reference TRBV7-2 and TRBJ2-1 gives the whole variable domain GAGVSQSPSNKVTEKGKDVELRCDPISGHTALYWYRQSLGQGLEFLIYFQGNSAPDKSGLPSDRFSAERTGGSVSTLTIQRTQQEDSAVYLCASRPKGAYDDNEQFFGPGTRLTVL.